Listed below are T cell receptor beta chains from one sample, sequenced in a study of shared clonotypes between healthy human individuals. Method: immunoSEQ multiplex PCR; TCRdb's copy keeps in-frame clones and lacks some. Of about 1,800,000 clones listed, roughly 94% are singletons. Sequenced material: naive CD8+ T cells sorted from blood. These receptors were taken from a young man in good health. Each CDR3 is given with its conserved first and last residue. The D gene is left open where the match is weak. Part of the rows lack a size; the others show once, few, many or a class for expanded clones.

abundance: NA; v_gene: TRBV5-1; d_gene: TRBD2; j_gene: TRBJ2-2; CDR3nt: TGCGCCAGCAGCTATGAAGGACTAGCCGTCACCGGGGAGCTGTTTTTT; CDR3aa: CASSYEGLAVTGELFF
abundance: NA; v_gene: TRBV14; d_gene: NA; j_gene: TRBJ2-7; CDR3nt: TGTGCCAGCAGCCAACCTGACTCAGGACCCTACGAGCAGTACTTC; CDR3aa: CASSQPDSGPYEQYF
abundance: NA; v_gene: TRBV19; d_gene: NA; j_gene: TRBJ1-4; CDR3nt: TGTGCCAGTAGTCATTGGGGAGGGGAAACGGGAAAACTGTTTTTT; CDR3aa: CASSHWGGETGKLFF
abundance: NA; v_gene: TRBV27; d_gene: NA; j_gene: TRBJ2-3; CDR3nt: TGTGCCAGCAGTCCTGTGGGGGGATCCACAGATACGCAGTATTTT; CDR3aa: CASSPVGGSTDTQYF
abundance: NA; v_gene: TRBV6-5; d_gene: TRBD1; j_gene: TRBJ2-7; CDR3nt: TGTGCCAGCAGGCCGGGACAGGGGGCGCGGGAGCAGTACTTC; CDR3aa: CASRPGQGAREQYF
abundance: NA; v_gene: TRBV28; d_gene: NA; j_gene: TRBJ1-5; CDR3nt: TGTGCCAGCAGTTTATTTACAGGGTATCAGCCCCAGCATTTT; CDR3aa: CASSLFTGYQPQHF
abundance: NA; v_gene: TRBV27; d_gene: TRBD1; j_gene: TRBJ2-7; CDR3nt: TGTGCCAGCAGTAGGACAGGCAGCTCCTACGAGCAGTACTTC; CDR3aa: CASSRTGSSYEQYF
abundance: NA; v_gene: TRBV27; d_gene: NA; j_gene: TRBJ1-1; CDR3nt: TGTGCCAGCAGCGATACGGCACTATATCGTACTGAAGCTTTCTTT; CDR3aa: CASSDTALYRTEAFF
abundance: NA; v_gene: TRBV4-1; d_gene: NA; j_gene: TRBJ1-1; CDR3nt: TGCGCCAGCAGCCAAGCGGCAGGGATGGTCACTGAAGCTTTCTTT; CDR3aa: CASSQAAGMVTEAFF
abundance: NA; v_gene: TRBV7-9; d_gene: NA; j_gene: TRBJ1-1; CDR3nt: TGTGCCAGCAGCTTAGCAGGGATGAACACTGAAGCTTTCTTT; CDR3aa: CASSLAGMNTEAFF
abundance: NA; v_gene: TRBV6-4; d_gene: NA; j_gene: TRBJ1-1; CDR3nt: TGTGCCAGCAGTGAAACTTTACAGACTGAAGCTTTCTTT; CDR3aa: CASSETLQTEAFF
abundance: NA; v_gene: TRBV30; d_gene: NA; j_gene: TRBJ1-5; CDR3nt: TGTGCCTGGAGTGTAACCCAGGGTGGACAGCCCCAGCATTTT; CDR3aa: CAWSVTQGGQPQHF
abundance: NA; v_gene: TRBV4-1; d_gene: NA; j_gene: TRBJ1-5; CDR3nt: TGCGCCAGCAGCCAAGTAGGGTCTCAGCCCCAGCATTTT; CDR3aa: CASSQVGSQPQHF
abundance: NA; v_gene: TRBV5-1; d_gene: NA; j_gene: TRBJ1-5; CDR3nt: TGCGCCAGCAGCTTGGGGGACGGTCAGCCCCAGCATTTT; CDR3aa: CASSLGDGQPQHF
abundance: NA; v_gene: TRBV5-5; d_gene: TRBD2; j_gene: TRBJ2-7; CDR3nt: TGTGCCAGCAGCTGGGTCTGGCTAGCGGGGACGGGGGAGCAGTACTTC; CDR3aa: CASSWVWLAGTGEQYF
abundance: NA; v_gene: TRBV29-1; d_gene: TRBD2; j_gene: TRBJ2-2; CDR3nt: TGCAGCGTTGAAGAGGGGAGGGTCACCGGGGAGCTGTTTTTT; CDR3aa: CSVEEGRVTGELFF
abundance: NA; v_gene: TRBV27; d_gene: TRBD2; j_gene: TRBJ2-5; CDR3nt: TGTGCCAGCAGTCCCCGGGGACTAGCGGGAGTTCAAGAGACCCAGTACTTC; CDR3aa: CASSPRGLAGVQETQYF
abundance: NA; v_gene: TRBV6-1; d_gene: NA; j_gene: TRBJ2-7; CDR3nt: TGTGCCAGCAGTGAAAGCGAGACTTGGAAGACCTACGAGCAGTACTTC; CDR3aa: CASSESETWKTYEQYF
abundance: NA; v_gene: TRBV7-6; d_gene: NA; j_gene: TRBJ2-7; CDR3nt: TGTGCCAGCAGCTTGATGTCAGGCGGGTCCTACGAGCAGTACTTC; CDR3aa: CASSLMSGGSYEQYF
abundance: NA; v_gene: TRBV18; d_gene: NA; j_gene: TRBJ2-1; CDR3nt: TGTGCCAGCTCACCAGAAACCTACAATGAGCAGTTCTTC; CDR3aa: CASSPETYNEQFF
abundance: NA; v_gene: TRBV5-1; d_gene: NA; j_gene: TRBJ2-5; CDR3nt: TGCGCCAGCAGCTTGGGATCTCAAGAGACCCAGTACTTC; CDR3aa: CASSLGSQETQYF
abundance: once; v_gene: TRBV30; d_gene: TRBD1; j_gene: TRBJ1-2; CDR3nt: TGTGCCTGGAGTGTAATAGGGGGCGACTATGGCTACACCTTC; CDR3aa: CAWSVIGGDYGYTF